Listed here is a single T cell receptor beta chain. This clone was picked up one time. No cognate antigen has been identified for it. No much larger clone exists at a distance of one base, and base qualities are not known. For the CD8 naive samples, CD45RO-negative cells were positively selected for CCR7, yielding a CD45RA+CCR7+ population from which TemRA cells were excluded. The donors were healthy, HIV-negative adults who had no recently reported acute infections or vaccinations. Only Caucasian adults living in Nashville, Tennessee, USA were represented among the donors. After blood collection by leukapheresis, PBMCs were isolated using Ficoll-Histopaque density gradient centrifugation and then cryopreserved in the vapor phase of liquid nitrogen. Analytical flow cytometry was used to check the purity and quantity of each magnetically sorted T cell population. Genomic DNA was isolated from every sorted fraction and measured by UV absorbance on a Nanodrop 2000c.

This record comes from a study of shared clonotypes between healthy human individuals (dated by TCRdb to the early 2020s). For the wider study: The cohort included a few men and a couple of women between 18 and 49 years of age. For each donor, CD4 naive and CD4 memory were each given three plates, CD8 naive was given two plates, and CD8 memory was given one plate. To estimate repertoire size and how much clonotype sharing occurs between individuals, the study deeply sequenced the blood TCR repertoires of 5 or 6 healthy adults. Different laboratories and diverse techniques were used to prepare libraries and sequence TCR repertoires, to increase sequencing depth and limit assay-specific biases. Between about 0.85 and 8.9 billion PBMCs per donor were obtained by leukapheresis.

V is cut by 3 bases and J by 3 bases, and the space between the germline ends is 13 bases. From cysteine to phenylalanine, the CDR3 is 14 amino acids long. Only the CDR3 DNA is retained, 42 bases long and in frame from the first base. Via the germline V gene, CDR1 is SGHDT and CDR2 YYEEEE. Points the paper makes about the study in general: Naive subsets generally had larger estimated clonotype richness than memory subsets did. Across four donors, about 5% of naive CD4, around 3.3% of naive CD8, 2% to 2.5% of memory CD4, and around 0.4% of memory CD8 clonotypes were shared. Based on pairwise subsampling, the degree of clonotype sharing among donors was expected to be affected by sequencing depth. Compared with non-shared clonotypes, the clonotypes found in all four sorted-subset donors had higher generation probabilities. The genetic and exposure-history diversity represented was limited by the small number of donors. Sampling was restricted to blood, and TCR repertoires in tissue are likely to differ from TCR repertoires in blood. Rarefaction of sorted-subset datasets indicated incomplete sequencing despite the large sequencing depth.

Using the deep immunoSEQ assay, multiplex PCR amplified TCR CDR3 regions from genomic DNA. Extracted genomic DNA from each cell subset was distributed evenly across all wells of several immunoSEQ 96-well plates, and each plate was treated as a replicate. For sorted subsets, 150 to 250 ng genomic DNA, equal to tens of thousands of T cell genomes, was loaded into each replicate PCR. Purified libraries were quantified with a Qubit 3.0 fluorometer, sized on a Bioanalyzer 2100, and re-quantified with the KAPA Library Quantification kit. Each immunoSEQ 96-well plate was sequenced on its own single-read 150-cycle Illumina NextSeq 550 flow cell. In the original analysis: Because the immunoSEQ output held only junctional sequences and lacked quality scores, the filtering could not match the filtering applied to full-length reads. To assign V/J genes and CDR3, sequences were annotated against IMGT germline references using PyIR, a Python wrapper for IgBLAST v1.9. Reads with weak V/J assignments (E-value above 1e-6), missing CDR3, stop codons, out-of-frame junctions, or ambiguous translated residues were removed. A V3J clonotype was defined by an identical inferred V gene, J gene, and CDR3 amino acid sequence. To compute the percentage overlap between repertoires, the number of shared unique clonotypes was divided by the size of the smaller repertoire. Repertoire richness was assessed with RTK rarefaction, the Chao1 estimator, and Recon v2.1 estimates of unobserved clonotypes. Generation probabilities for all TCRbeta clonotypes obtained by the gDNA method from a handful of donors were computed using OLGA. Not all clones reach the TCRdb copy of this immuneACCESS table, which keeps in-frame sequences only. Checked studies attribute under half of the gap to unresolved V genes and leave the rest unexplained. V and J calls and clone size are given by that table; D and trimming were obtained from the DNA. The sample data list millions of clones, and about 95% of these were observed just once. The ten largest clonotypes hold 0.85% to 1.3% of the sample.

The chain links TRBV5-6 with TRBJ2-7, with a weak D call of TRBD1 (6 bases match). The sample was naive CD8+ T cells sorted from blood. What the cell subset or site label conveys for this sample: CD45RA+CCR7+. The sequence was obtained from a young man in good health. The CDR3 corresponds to CASSYGTPNYEQYF. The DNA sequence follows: TGTGCCAGCAGCTACGGGACACCGAACTACGAGCAGTACTTC.